This TCR beta chain emerged from a study of blood T cell repertoires in COVID-19. Study at large: Samples of COVID-19 (acute and convalescent) were obtained from the United States, Italy and Spain. PBMCs, B-cell-depleted T cells, or T cells provided the cDNA or gDNA that made up the material.

The CDR3 contains 17 residues. The V end lost 6 bases, the J end lost 0 bases, and 15 bases lay between the germline ends. Germline V CDR1 and CDR2: SNHLY, FYNNEI. As handled by the study authors: Estimates of nucleated cell counts were drawn from the amplification of reference gene primers. Data came from immunoSEQ multiplex PCR; TCRdb stores just in-frame clones and leaves some out. Clone size and V and J calls were adopted from that table, with D and trimming inferred from the DNA. The table includes a few hundred thousand clones, around 89% detected once. This receptor was identified in a woman aged 45-65 years with active or convalescent COVID-19. This sequence joins TRBV2 and TRBJ1-6, with D tentatively TRBD1 (6 bases). The sequencing input was peripheral blood. The CDR3 is CASSGEGGSSYNSPLHF. The CDR3 DNA is TGTGCCAGCAGCGGGGAGGGGGGGAGCTCCTATAATTCACCCCTCCACTTT.